This T cell receptor beta chain was recorded in a study of OX40 agonist ivuxolimab in advanced cancers. Study-wide results and caveats: Clones of CD4+ and CD8+ blood T cells grew by week 6 at doses of 0.1 to 3.0 mg/kg.

Libraries were prepared by immunoSEQ multiplex PCR; TCRdb keeps only in-frame clonotypes and omits some of them. This table has 85,000 to 120,000 clones, 90% appearing once. This clone was found once. Its specificity is not known. The CDR3 sequence is 12 residues long. V was clipped by 5 bases and J by 12 bases; unmatched bases: 8. Germline CDR1 and CDR2: MNHEY and SVGAGI. Blood was sampled at baseline, cycle 4 day 1, and cycle 7 day 1. The material sequenced was CD4+ or CD8+ T cells sorted from blood, taken in a trial of the OX40 agonist ivuxolimab. The chain carries TRBV6-5 and TRBJ1-2; TRBD1 matches 8 bases. The source is an adult with an advanced solid tumor such as melanoma, head and neck, liver or kidney cancer. CDR3 protein: CASSTGQGGHTF. The CDR3 DNA is TGTGCCAGCAGTACCGGACAGGGAGGTCACACCTTC.